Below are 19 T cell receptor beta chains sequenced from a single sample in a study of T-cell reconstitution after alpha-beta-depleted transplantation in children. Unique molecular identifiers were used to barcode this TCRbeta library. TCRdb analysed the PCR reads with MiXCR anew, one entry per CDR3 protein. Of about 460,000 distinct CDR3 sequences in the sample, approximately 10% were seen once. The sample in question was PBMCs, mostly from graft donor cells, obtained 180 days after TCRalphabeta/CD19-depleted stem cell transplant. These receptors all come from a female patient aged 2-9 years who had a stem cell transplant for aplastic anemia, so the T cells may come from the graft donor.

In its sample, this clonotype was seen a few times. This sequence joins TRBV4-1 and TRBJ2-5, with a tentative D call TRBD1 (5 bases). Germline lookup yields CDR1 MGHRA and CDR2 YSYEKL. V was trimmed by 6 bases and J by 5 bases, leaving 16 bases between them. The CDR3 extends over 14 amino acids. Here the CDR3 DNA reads TGCGCCAGCAGTTCAGAGACAGTGATGGAGACCCAGTACTTC. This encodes CASSSETVMETQYF.

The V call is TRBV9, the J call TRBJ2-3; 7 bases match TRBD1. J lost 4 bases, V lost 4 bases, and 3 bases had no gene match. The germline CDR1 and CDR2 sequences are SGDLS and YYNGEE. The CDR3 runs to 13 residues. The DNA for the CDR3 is TGTGCCAGCAGCAGGGGGCAATCAGATACGCAGTATTTT. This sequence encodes CASSRGQSDTQYF.

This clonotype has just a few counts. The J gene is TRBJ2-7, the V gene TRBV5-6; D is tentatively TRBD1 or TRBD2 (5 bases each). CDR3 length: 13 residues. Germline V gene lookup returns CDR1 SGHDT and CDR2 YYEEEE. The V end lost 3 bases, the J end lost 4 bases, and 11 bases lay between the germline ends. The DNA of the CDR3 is TGTGCCAGCAGCTCGAGGGGTCCTTACGAGCAGTACGTC. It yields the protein CASSSRGPYEQYV.

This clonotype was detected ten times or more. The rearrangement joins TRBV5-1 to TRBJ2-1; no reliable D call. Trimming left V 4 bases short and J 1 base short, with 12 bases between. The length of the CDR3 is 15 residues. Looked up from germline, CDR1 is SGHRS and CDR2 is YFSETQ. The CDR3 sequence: CASSPVAGSYNEQFF. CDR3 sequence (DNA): TGCGCCAGCAGCCCCGTGGCCGGTTCCTACAATGAGCAGTTCTTC.

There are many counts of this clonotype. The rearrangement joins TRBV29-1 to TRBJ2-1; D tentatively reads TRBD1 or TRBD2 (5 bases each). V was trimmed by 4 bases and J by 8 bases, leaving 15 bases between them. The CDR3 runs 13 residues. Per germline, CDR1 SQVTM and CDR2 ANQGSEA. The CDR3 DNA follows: TGCAGCGTTGGCAGGGAGATAGTCGATGAGCAGTTCTTC. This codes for CSVGREIVDEQFF.

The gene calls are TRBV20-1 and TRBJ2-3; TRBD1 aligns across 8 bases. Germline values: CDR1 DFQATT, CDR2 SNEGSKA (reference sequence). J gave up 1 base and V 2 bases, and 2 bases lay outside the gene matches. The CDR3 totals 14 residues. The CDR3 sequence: CSARTGGGTDTQYF. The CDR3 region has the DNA TGCAGTGCTAGAACAGGGGGAGGCACAGATACGCAGTATTTT.

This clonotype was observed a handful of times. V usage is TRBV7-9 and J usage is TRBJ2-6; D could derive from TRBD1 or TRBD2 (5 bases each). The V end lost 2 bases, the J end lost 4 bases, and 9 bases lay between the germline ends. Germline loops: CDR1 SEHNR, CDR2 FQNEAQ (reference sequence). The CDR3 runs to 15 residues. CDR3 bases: TGTGCCAGCAGCTTACTGGGACGAGGGGCCAACGTCCTGACTTTC. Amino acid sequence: CASSLLGRGANVLTF.

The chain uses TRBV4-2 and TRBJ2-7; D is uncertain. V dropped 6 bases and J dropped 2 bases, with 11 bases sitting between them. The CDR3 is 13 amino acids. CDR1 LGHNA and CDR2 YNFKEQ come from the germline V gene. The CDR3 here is CASRSRPPYEQYF. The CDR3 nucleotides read TGTGCCAGCAGATCGAGGCCCCCCTACGAGCAGTACTTC.

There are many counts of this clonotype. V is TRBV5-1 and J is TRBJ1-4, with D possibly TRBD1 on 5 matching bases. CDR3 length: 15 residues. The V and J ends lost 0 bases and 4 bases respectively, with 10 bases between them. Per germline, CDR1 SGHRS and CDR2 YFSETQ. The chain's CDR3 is CASSLGVRDNEKLFF. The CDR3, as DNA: TGCGCCAGCAGCTTGGGGGTCAGGGATAATGAAAAACTGTTTTTT. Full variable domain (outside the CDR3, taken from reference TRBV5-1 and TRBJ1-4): KAGVTQTPRYLIKTRGQQVTLSCSPISGHRSVSWYQQTPGQGLQFLFEYFSETQRNKGNFPGRFSGRQFSNSRSEMNVSTLELGDSALYLCASSLGVRDNEKLFFGSGTQLSVL.

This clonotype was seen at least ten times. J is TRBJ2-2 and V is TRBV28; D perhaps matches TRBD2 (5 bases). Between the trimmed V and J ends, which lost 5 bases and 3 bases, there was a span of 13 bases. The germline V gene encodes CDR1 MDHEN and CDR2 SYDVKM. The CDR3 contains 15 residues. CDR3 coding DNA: TGTGCCAGCAGTAGGGAGTTTTTCGACACCGGGGAGCTGTTTTTT. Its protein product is CASSREFFDTGELFF. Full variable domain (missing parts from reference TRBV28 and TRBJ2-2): DVKVTQSSRYLVKRTGEKVFLECVQDMDHENMFWYRQDPGLGLRLIYFSYDVKMKEKGDIPEGYSVSREKKERFSLILESASTNQTSMYLCASSREFFDTGELFFGEGSRLTVL.

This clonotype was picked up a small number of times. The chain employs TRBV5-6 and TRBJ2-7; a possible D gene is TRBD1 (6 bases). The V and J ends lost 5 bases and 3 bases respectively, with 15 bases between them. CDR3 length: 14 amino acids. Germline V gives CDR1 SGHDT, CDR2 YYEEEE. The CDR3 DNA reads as TGTGCCAGCAGAGCGCCGGGACATAACTACGAGCAGTACGTC. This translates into CASRAPGHNYEQYV.

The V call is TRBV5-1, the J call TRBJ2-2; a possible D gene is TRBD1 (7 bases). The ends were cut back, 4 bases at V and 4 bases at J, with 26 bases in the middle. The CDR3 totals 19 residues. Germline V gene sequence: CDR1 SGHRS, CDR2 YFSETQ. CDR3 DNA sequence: TGCGCCAGCAGCCTCGGGGGCCCAGAGCGGCCAGGGGGCACCGGGGAGCTGTTTTTT. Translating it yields CASSLGGPERPGGTGELFF.

In DNA, the CDR3 is TGTGCCAGTAGTATAGGTGCAGGTTCCTACAATGAGCAGTTCTTC. Its translation is CASSIGAGSYNEQFF. The V call is TRBV19, the J call TRBJ2-1; no firm D call. V was cut by 1 base and J by 1 base, with 8 bases left in between. Per germline, CDR1 LNHDA and CDR2 SQIVND (reference sequence). The CDR3 is 15 residues long.

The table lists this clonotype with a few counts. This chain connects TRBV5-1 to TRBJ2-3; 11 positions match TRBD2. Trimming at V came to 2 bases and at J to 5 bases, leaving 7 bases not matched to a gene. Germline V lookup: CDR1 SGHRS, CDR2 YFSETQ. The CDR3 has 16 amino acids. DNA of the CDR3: TGCGCCAGCAGCTTTTACTCTAGCGGGAGGATAGATACGCAGTATTTT. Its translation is CASSFYSSGRIDTQYF.

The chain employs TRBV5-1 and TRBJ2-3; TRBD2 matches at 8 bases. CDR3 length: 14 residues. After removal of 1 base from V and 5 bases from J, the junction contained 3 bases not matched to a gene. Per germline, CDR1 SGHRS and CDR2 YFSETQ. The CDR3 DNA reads TGCGCCAGCAGCTTGAGTCTAGCGGGAGATACGCAGTATTTT. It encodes CASSLSLAGDTQYF.

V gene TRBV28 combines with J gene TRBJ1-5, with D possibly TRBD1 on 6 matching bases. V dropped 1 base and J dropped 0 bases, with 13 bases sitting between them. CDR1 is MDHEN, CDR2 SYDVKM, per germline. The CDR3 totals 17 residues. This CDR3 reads CASSLSGAEYSNQPQHF. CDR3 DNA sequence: TGTGCCAGCAGTTTATCGGGGGCAGAGTATAGCAATCAGCCCCAGCATTTT.

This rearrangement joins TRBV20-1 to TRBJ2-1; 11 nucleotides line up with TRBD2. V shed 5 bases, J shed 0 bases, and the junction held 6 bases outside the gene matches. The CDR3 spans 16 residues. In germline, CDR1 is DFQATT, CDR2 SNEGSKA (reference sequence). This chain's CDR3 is CSAPLAGGRSYNEQFF. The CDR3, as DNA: TGCAGTGCTCCGCTAGCGGGAGGCCGCTCCTACAATGAGCAGTTCTTC.

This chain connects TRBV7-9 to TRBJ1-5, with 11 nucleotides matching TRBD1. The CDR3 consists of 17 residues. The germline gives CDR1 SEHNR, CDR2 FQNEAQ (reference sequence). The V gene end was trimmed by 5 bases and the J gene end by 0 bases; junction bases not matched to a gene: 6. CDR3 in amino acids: CASSPGTGGYSNQPQHF. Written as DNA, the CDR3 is TGTGCCAGCAGCCCAGGGACAGGGGGGTATAGCAATCAGCCCCAGCATTTT.

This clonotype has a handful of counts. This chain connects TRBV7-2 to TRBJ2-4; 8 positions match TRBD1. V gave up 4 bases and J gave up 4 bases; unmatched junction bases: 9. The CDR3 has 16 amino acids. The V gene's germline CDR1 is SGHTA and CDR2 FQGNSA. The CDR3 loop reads CASSSWGQAAKNIQYF. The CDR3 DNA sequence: TGTGCCAGCAGCTCCTGGGGACAGGCCGCGAAAAACATTCAGTACTTC.